A single T cell receptor beta chain is shown here with its context. Assay used: immunoSEQ multiplex PCR; TCRdb lists only in-frame clones, some missing. The sample lists roughly 30,000 clones; around 93% were seen once. The data derive from a study of T cells in localized non-small cell lung cancer. CDR3 length equals 12 residues. Germline CDR1 SGDLS, CDR2 YYNGEE. V gave up 2 bases and J gave up 3 bases, with 4 bases separating them. This clonotype was obtained from a man aged 40-75 years with stage II lung adenocarcinoma. The gene calls are TRBV9 and TRBJ2-3; D is ambiguous. The source material was PBMCs, sampled before any cancer treatment. The CDR3 reads CASSVPTDTQYF. CDR3 bases: TGTGCCAGCAGCGTTCCAACAGATACGCAGTATTTT.